These T cell receptor beta chains were read from a single sample in a study of T cell responses to AZD1222 COVID-19 vaccine. Using immunoSEQ multiplex PCR, the repertoire was profiled, and TCRdb retains in-frame clones only, with some absent. The sample carries some 170,000 clones, 93% recorded once. The sequencing here drew on peripheral blood, taken on day 0 of AZD1222 vaccination. Receptors originate from an adult in good health. The CDR3 runs from the conserved cysteine through the conserved F or W. A D gene is named only where the DNA matches it firmly. The size field is filled for only some rows; it gives once, few, many or a size class.

cdr3_length: 15
d_call: .
j_call: TRBJ1-4
clone_size: .
v_call: TRBV11-1
cdr3_aa: CASSLDRQGGEKLFF
cdr3_nt: TGTGCCAGCAGCTTAGATCGTCAGGGCGGTGAAAAACTGTTTTTT

cdr3_length: 15
d_call: .
j_call: TRBJ2-1
clone_size: .
v_call: TRBV28
cdr3_aa: CASIQGGDSYNEQFF
cdr3_nt: TGTGCCAGCATTCAGGGGGGGGACTCCTACAATGAGCAGTTCTTC

cdr3_length: 14
d_call: TRBD1
j_call: TRBJ2-5
clone_size: .
v_call: TRBV18
cdr3_aa: CASSPNRGPETQYF
cdr3_nt: TGTGCCAGCTCACCAAACAGGGGGCCAGAGACCCAGTACTTC

cdr3_length: 16
d_call: TRBD2
j_call: TRBJ2-3
clone_size: .
v_call: TRBV27
cdr3_aa: CASSQGTSGRTDTQYF
cdr3_nt: TGTGCCAGCAGTCAAGGGACTAGCGGACGCACAGATACGCAGTATTTT

cdr3_length: 14
d_call: .
j_call: TRBJ2-3
clone_size: .
v_call: TRBV6-2/TRBV6-3
cdr3_aa: CASSYSRWGGLPYF
cdr3_nt: TGTGCCAGCAGTTACTCGAGGTGGGGGGGCCTTCCGTATTTT

cdr3_length: 15
d_call: .
j_call: TRBJ1-1
clone_size: few
v_call: TRBV28
cdr3_aa: CASSSTWTGNTEAFF
cdr3_nt: TGTGCCAGCAGTTCTACATGGACTGGGAACACTGAAGCTTTCTTT

cdr3_length: 15
d_call: .
j_call: TRBJ1-1
clone_size: .
v_call: TRBV5-5
cdr3_aa: CATSGGAIQNTEAFF
cdr3_nt: TGTGCCACCTCGGGGGGGGCGATACAGAACACTGAAGCTTTCTTT

cdr3_length: 16
d_call: .
j_call: TRBJ1-2
clone_size: .
v_call: TRBV28
cdr3_aa: CASSPAGLPVGYGYTF
cdr3_nt: TGTGCCAGCAGCCCCGCCGGACTACCTGTCGGCTATGGCTACACCTTC

cdr3_length: 10
d_call: .
j_call: TRBJ1-4
clone_size: .
v_call: TRBV7-9
cdr3_aa: CASSAGKLFF
cdr3_nt: TGTGCCAGCAGCGCCGGCAAACTGTTTTTT

cdr3_length: 16
d_call: .
j_call: TRBJ1-2
clone_size: .
v_call: TRBV2
cdr3_aa: CASGGKGGPPSYGYTF
cdr3_nt: TGTGCCAGCGGGGGAAAGGGGGGACCACCCTCCTATGGCTACACCTTC

cdr3_length: 13
d_call: .
j_call: TRBJ1-6
clone_size: .
v_call: TRBV30
cdr3_aa: CAWTKLNNSPLHF
cdr3_nt: TGTGCCTGGACAAAACTTAATAATTCACCCCTCCACTTT

cdr3_length: 17
d_call: TRBD2
j_call: TRBJ2-3
clone_size: .
v_call: TRBV18
cdr3_aa: CASSLVEAGGRADTQYF
cdr3_nt: TGTGCCAGCTCACTCGTCGAAGCGGGGGGGCGGGCAGATACGCAGTATTTT

cdr3_length: 19
d_call: .
j_call: TRBJ1-4
clone_size: .
v_call: TRBV18
cdr3_aa: CASSPRTAGTVPTNEKLFF
cdr3_nt: TGTGCCAGCTCACCCCGGACGGCCGGAACTGTACCAACTAATGAAAAACTGTTTTTT

cdr3_length: 13
d_call: TRBD1
j_call: TRBJ1-2
clone_size: .
v_call: TRBV7-2
cdr3_aa: CASSKWTGDGYTF
cdr3_nt: TGTGCCAGCAGCAAATGGACAGGGGATGGCTACACCTTC

cdr3_length: 16
d_call: .
j_call: TRBJ1-2
clone_size: .
v_call: TRBV4-3
cdr3_aa: CASSPRTLDGNYGYTF
cdr3_nt: TGCGCCAGCAGCCCGAGGACCCTCGACGGAAACTATGGCTACACCTTC

cdr3_length: 14
d_call: .
j_call: TRBJ1-1
clone_size: .
v_call: TRBV5-1
cdr3_aa: CASSPQGGGTEAFF
cdr3_nt: TGCGCCAGCAGCCCACAGGGCGGAGGCACTGAAGCTTTCTTT

cdr3_length: 16
d_call: TRBD1
j_call: TRBJ2-1
clone_size: .
v_call: TRBV6-1
cdr3_aa: CASSEGGTGEGYEQFF
cdr3_nt: TGTGCCAGCAGTGAAGGGGGGACAGGGGAAGGCTATGAGCAGTTCTTC

cdr3_length: 15
d_call: TRBD1
j_call: TRBJ2-7
clone_size: .
v_call: TRBV6-2/TRBV6-3
cdr3_aa: CASSRRQGSSYEQYF
cdr3_nt: TGTGCCAGCAGTCGGAGACAGGGGAGCTCCTACGAGCAGTACTTC

cdr3_length: 15
d_call: TRBD1
j_call: TRBJ1-5
clone_size: .
v_call: TRBV11-2
cdr3_aa: CASSSWGQGRQPQHF
cdr3_nt: TGTGCCAGCAGCTCGTGGGGACAGGGCCGGCAGCCCCAGCATTTT

cdr3_length: 15
d_call: .
j_call: TRBJ1-2
clone_size: .
v_call: TRBV15
cdr3_aa: CATSRGTADNYGYTF
cdr3_nt: TGTGCCACCAGCAGAGGGACAGCGGATAACTATGGCTACACCTTC

cdr3_length: 12
d_call: .
j_call: TRBJ1-5
clone_size: .
v_call: TRBV19
cdr3_aa: CASSILNQPQHF
cdr3_nt: TGTGCCAGTAGTATATTGAATCAGCCCCAGCATTTT

cdr3_length: 15
d_call: .
j_call: TRBJ1-2
clone_size: .
v_call: TRBV6-5
cdr3_aa: CASRPNLDSNYGYTF
cdr3_nt: TGTGCCAGCAGACCCAATCTGGACAGCAACTATGGCTACACCTTC

cdr3_length: 14
d_call: TRBD1
j_call: TRBJ1-6
clone_size: once
v_call: TRBV19
cdr3_aa: CASTMTGIGSPLHF
cdr3_nt: TGTGCCAGTACTATGACAGGGATCGGTTCACCCCTCCACTTT

cdr3_length: 14
d_call: .
j_call: TRBJ1-3
clone_size: .
v_call: TRBV14
cdr3_aa: CASSERVSGNTIYF
cdr3_nt: TGTGCCAGCAGCGAGCGGGTCTCTGGAAACACCATATATTTT

cdr3_length: 15
d_call: TRBD1
j_call: TRBJ1-4
clone_size: once
v_call: TRBV4-1
cdr3_aa: CASSQVGTGTEKLFF
cdr3_nt: TGCGCCAGCAGCCAAGTCGGGACAGGGACTGAAAAACTGTTTTTT

cdr3_length: 14
d_call: .
j_call: TRBJ1-4
clone_size: .
v_call: TRBV7-9
cdr3_aa: CASSSRQGAEKLFF
cdr3_nt: TGTGCCAGCAGCTCAAGGCAGGGCGCTGAAAAACTGTTTTTT

cdr3_length: 15
d_call: TRBD2
j_call: TRBJ2-5
clone_size: once
v_call: TRBV29-1
cdr3_aa: CSAGPSGGLVETQYF
cdr3_nt: TGCAGCGCTGGACCTTCGGGGGGGCTCGTGGAGACCCAGTACTTC

cdr3_length: 11
d_call: .
j_call: TRBJ2-6
clone_size: .
v_call: TRBV19
cdr3_aa: CASSRANVLTF
cdr3_nt: TGTGCCAGTAGTAGGGCCAACGTCCTGACTTTC

cdr3_length: 14
d_call: .
j_call: TRBJ1-1
clone_size: .
v_call: TRBV28
cdr3_aa: CASNELGIRTEAFF
cdr3_nt: TGTGCCAGCAATGAGCTGGGTATTAGAACTGAAGCTTTCTTT

cdr3_length: 15
d_call: .
j_call: TRBJ1-2
clone_size: .
v_call: TRBV25-1
cdr3_aa: CASNPSVGTNYGYTF
cdr3_nt: TGTGCCAGCAATCCTTCGGTAGGGACCAACTATGGCTACACCTTC

cdr3_length: 16
d_call: .
j_call: TRBJ1-4
clone_size: .
v_call: TRBV6-1
cdr3_aa: CASSEAFLGVAEKLFF
cdr3_nt: TGTGCCAGCAGTGAAGCCTTCTTAGGGGTGGCTGAAAAACTGTTTTTT

cdr3_length: 15
d_call: TRBD1
j_call: TRBJ2-7
clone_size: .
v_call: TRBV6-2/TRBV6-3
cdr3_aa: CASSSQGAAWGEQYF
cdr3_nt: TGTGCCAGCAGTTCCCAGGGGGCGGCATGGGGCGAGCAGTACTTC

cdr3_length: 14
d_call: TRBD1
j_call: TRBJ2-5
clone_size: .
v_call: TRBV6-2/TRBV6-3
cdr3_aa: CASSQDRGGETQYF
cdr3_nt: TGTGCCAGCAGCCAAGACAGGGGGGGAGAGACCCAGTACTTC

cdr3_length: 15
d_call: .
j_call: TRBJ1-2
clone_size: .
v_call: TRBV6-6
cdr3_aa: CASSYSIRMDYGYTF
cdr3_nt: TGTGCCAGCAGTTACTCGATCAGGATGGACTATGGCTACACCTTC

cdr3_length: 16
d_call: .
j_call: TRBJ1-1
clone_size: .
v_call: TRBV4-1
cdr3_aa: CASSQYDRIENTEAFF
cdr3_nt: TGCGCCAGCAGCCAATACGACCGGATTGAGAACACTGAAGCTTTCTTT

cdr3_length: 15
d_call: TRBD1
j_call: TRBJ1-5
clone_size: .
v_call: TRBV18
cdr3_aa: CASSPDRASHQPQHF
cdr3_nt: TGTGCCAGCTCACCGGACAGGGCGAGTCATCAGCCCCAGCATTTT

cdr3_length: 14
d_call: .
j_call: TRBJ2-2
clone_size: .
v_call: TRBV19
cdr3_aa: CASRMNWGPGELFF
cdr3_nt: TGTGCCAGTAGGATGAATTGGGGGCCAGGGGAGCTGTTTTTT

cdr3_length: 15
d_call: .
j_call: TRBJ1-1
clone_size: .
v_call: TRBV7-9
cdr3_aa: CASSQGVSPSDEAFF
cdr3_nt: TGTGCCAGCAGCCAAGGTGTCTCCCCCAGCGATGAAGCTTTCTTT

cdr3_length: 15
d_call: .
j_call: TRBJ2-5
clone_size: .
v_call: TRBV6-2/TRBV6-3
cdr3_aa: CASSRLVGTEETQYF
cdr3_nt: TGTGCCAGCAGCCGACTAGTTGGGACGGAAGAGACCCAGTACTTC

cdr3_length: 15
d_call: .
j_call: TRBJ1-2
clone_size: .
v_call: TRBV5-4
cdr3_aa: CASSLGGARTYGYTF
cdr3_nt: TGTGCCAGCAGCTTGGGTGGGGCGCGTACCTATGGCTACACCTTC

cdr3_length: 20
d_call: TRBD2
j_call: TRBJ2-1
clone_size: .
v_call: TRBV9
cdr3_aa: CASSVGQGDSGSSSYNEQFF
cdr3_nt: TGTGCCAGCAGCGTAGGGCAGGGAGATAGCGGGTCCAGCTCCTACAATGAGCAGTTCTTC

cdr3_length: 15
d_call: .
j_call: TRBJ2-5
clone_size: .
v_call: TRBV5-1
cdr3_aa: CASSLRNPSQETQYF
cdr3_nt: TGCGCCAGCAGCTTGAGGAATCCCTCTCAAGAGACCCAGTACTTC

cdr3_length: 16
d_call: .
j_call: TRBJ1-3
clone_size: .
v_call: TRBV28
cdr3_aa: CASSPPRRNSGNTIYF
cdr3_nt: TGTGCCAGCAGTCCACCTAGACGGAACTCTGGAAACACCATATATTTT

cdr3_length: 13
d_call: .
j_call: TRBJ1-1
clone_size: .
v_call: TRBV12-3/TRBV12-4
cdr3_aa: CASRYPGITEAFF
cdr3_nt: TGTGCCAGCAGATACCCGGGGATCACTGAAGCTTTCTTT

cdr3_length: 16
d_call: .
j_call: TRBJ2-2
clone_size: .
v_call: TRBV7-6
cdr3_aa: CASSYQSGANTGELFF
cdr3_nt: TGTGCCAGCAGCTACCAATCGGGGGCCAACACCGGGGAGCTGTTTTTT

cdr3_length: 17
d_call: .
j_call: TRBJ1-3
clone_size: .
v_call: TRBV9
cdr3_aa: CASSVVPLGLSGNTIYF
cdr3_nt: TGTGCCAGCAGCGTTGTCCCTCTTGGACTCTCTGGAAACACCATATATTTT

cdr3_length: 15
d_call: TRBD2
j_call: TRBJ2-3
clone_size: .
v_call: TRBV6-5
cdr3_aa: CASSYVGGAADTQYF
cdr3_nt: TGTGCCAGCAGTTACGTCGGGGGGGCAGCAGATACGCAGTATTTT

cdr3_length: 13
d_call: TRBD1
j_call: TRBJ2-2
clone_size: .
v_call: TRBV29-1
cdr3_aa: CSVGTGDTGELFF
cdr3_nt: TGCAGCGTTGGGACAGGGGACACCGGGGAGCTGTTTTTT

cdr3_length: 15
d_call: TRBD1
j_call: TRBJ1-1
clone_size: .
v_call: TRBV3-1/TRBV3-2
cdr3_aa: CASSLAGQGNTEAFF
cdr3_nt: TGTGCCAGCAGCCTCGCTGGACAGGGGAACACTGAAGCTTTCTTT

cdr3_length: 14
d_call: TRBD2
j_call: TRBJ2-5
clone_size: .
v_call: TRBV5-4
cdr3_aa: CASSSSGGGETQYF
cdr3_nt: TGTGCCAGCAGCTCTTCGGGGGGTGGGGAGACCCAGTACTTC